The sequence of this T cell receptor (beta chain) was determined in a study of regulatory dendritic cells for organ transplantation. CDR1 is SQVTM and CDR2 is ANQGSEA in the germline V gene. V lost 3 bases and J 5 bases, leaving 19 bases between the germline ends. The CDR3 consists of 15 residues. Sequencing used immunoSEQ multiplex PCR; TCRdb keeps in-frame clones, though not all of them. The table has under 12,000 clones, 75% seen once. CFSE-labeled sorted T cells met regulatory or mature dendritic cells for around 5 days. With respect to this clone: Antigen unknown.

The sequenced sample was memory CD4+ T cells from blood cultured with regulatory dendritic cells. The subset was: CD45RO+ memory T cells. The receptor was derived from a human donor in good health. This chain links TRBV29-1 with TRBJ1-1; D unclear. The CDR3 reads CSVDGAQARKTEAFF. CDR3 bases: TGCAGCGTTGACGGAGCACAAGCCAGAAAAACTGAAGCTTTCTTT.